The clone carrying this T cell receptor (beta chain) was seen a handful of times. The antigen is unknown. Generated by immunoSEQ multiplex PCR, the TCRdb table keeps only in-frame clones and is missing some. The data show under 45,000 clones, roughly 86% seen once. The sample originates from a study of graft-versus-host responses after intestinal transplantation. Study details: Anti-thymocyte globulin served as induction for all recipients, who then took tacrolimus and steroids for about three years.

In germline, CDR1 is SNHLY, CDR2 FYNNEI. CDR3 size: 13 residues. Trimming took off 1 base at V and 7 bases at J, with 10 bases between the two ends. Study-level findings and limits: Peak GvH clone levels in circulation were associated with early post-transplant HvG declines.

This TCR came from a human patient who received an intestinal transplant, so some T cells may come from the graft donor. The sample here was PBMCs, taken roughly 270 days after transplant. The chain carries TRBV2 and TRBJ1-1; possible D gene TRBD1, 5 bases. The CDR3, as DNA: TGTGCCAGCAGTGAAGGGGACCGCCGTGAAGCTTTCTTT. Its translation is CASSEGDRREAFF.